A single sample gave rise to the 3 T cell receptor beta chains below, sequenced in a study of blood T cell repertoires in COVID-19. Data came from immunoSEQ multiplex PCR; TCRdb stores just in-frame clones and leaves some out. The data contain 150,000 to 180,000 clones, approximately 85% of them seen just once; the ten biggest clones take up 0.63%. The source material was peripheral blood. The receptors shown here come from a man aged 55 to 70 with COVID-19, enrolled during active disease.

The chain recombines TRBV5-1 with TRBJ1-4, with D hard to call. CDR3 size: 14 residues. Trimming removed 0 bases at V and 7 bases at J, with 10 bases between. The V gene's germline CDR1 is SGHRS and CDR2 YFSETQ. DNA of the CDR3: TGCGCCAGCAGCTTGGGGGAGGGATTTGAAAAACTGTTTTTT. This codes for CASSLGEGFEKLFF.

The sample holds one count of this clone. The CDR3 coding sequence is TGTGCCAGCAGCTCCAGGGGACAGGGAGACTATGGCTACACCTTC. Translating gives CASSSRGQGDYGYTF. V gene TRBV7-2 combines with J gene TRBJ1-2; 9 nucleotides agree with TRBD1. Germline V gene lookup returns CDR1 SGHTA and CDR2 FQGNSA. The ends lost 4 bases at V and 3 bases at J; junction bases unmatched: 6. The CDR3 is 15 amino acids. Using reference TRBV7-2 and TRBJ1-2 for the parts outside the CDR3, the full variable domain is GAGVSQSPSNKVTEKGKDVELRCDPISGHTALYWYRQSLGQGLEFLIYFQGNSAPDKSGLPSDRFSAERTGGSVSTLTIQRTQQEDSAVYLCASSSRGQGDYGYTFGSGTRLTVV.

This chain uses TRBV29-1 with TRBJ2-7; D perhaps matches TRBD2 (5 bases). The CDR3 loop spans 15 amino acids. CDR1 is SQVTM, CDR2 ANQGSEA, per germline. Trimming removed 6 bases at V and 0 bases at J, with 18 bases between. The CDR3 nucleotides are TGCAGCGTCAAAGTCCAGGACGGGGTCTCCTACGAGCAGTACTTC. It translates to CSVKVQDGVSYEQYF.